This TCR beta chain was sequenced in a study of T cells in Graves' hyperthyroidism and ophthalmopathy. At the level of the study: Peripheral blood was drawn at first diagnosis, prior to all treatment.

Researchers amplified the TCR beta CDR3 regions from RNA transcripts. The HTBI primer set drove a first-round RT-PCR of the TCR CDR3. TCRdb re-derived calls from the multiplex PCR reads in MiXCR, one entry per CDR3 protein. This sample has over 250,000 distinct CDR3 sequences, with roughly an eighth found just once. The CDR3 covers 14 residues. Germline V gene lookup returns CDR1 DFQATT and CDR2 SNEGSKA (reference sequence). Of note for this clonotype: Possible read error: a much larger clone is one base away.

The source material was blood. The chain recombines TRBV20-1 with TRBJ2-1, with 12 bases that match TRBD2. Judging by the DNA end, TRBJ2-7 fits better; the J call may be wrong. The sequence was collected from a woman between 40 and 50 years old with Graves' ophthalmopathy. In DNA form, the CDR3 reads TGCAGTGCCGAAACTAGCGGGAGGTACAATGAGCAGTACTTC. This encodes CSAETSGRYNEQYF.